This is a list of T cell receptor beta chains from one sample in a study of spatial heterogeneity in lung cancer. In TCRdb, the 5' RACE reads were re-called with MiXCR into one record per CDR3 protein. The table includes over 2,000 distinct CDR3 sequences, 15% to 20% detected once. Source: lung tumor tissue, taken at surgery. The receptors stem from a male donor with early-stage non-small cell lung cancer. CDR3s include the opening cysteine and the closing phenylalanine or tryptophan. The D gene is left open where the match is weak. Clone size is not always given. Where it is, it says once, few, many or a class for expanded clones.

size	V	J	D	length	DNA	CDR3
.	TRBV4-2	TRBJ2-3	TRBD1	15	TGTGCCAGCAGCCTCCGGGACAGGGGTGAAGATACGCAGTATTTT	CASSLRDRGEDTQYF
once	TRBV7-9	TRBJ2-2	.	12	TGTGCCAGCAGCTTGGGCACCGGGGAGCTGTTTTTT	CASSLGTGELFF
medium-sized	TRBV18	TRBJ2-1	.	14	TGTGCCAGCTCACCCAATTGGAATTTGGATGAGCAGTTCTTC	CASSPNWNLDEQFF
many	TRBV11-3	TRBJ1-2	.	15	TGTGCCAGCAGCGAGGACAGTTCAACTAACTATGGCTACACCTTC	CASSEDSSTNYGYTF
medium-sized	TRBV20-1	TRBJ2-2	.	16	TGCAGTGCTAGAGCCGCCTGGGGGCGTAGCGCCGGGGAGCTGTTTTTT	CSARAAWGRSAGELFF
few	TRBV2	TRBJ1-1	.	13	TGTGCCAGCAGTGCCAATTGGGGGACTGAAGCTTTCTTT	CASSANWGTEAFF
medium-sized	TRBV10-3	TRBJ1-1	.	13	TGTGCCATCAGTGAGTCGAATGGGGCCCGAGCTTTCTTT	CAISESNGARAFF
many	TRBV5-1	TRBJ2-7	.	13	TGCGCCAGCAGCTTCGGACCCCGCTACGAGCAGTACTTC	CASSFGPRYEQYF
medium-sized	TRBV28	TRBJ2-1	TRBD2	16	TGTGCCAGCAGCGGGGGGTTGCGGGAAACCTACAATGAGCAGTTCTTC	CASSGGLRETYNEQFF
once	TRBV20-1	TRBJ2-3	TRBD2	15	TGCAGTGCTAGTTCGACTAGCGGGGCCACAGATACGCAGTATTTT	CSASSTSGATDTQYF
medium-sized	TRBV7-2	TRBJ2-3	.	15	TGTGCCAGCAGCTTAAGGTGGGGGGCGGGAGATACGCAGTATTTT	CASSLRWGAGDTQYF
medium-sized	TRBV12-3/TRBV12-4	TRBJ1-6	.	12	TGTGCCAGCAGTGGCGGCGGTTCACCCCTCCACTTT	CASSGGGSPLHF
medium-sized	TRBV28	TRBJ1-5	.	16	TGTGCCAGCAGTTTAAGTAAGTCGTGGGGGGACCAGCCCCAGCATTTT	CASSLSKSWGDQPQHF
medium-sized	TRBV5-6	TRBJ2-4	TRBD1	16	TGTGCCAGCAGCGGAAAAGCCGGGACAGGCGGAAACATTCAGTACTTC	CASSGKAGTGGNIQYF
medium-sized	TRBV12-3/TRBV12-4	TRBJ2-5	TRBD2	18	TGTGCCAGCAGTCCCAGATCAGTACTAGCGGGGGCAGGGGAGACCCAGTACTTC	CASSPRSVLAGAGETQYF
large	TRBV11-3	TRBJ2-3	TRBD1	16	TGTGCCAGCAGCCGCCTGGGGGACAGAACCACAGATACGCAGTATTTT	CASSRLGDRTTDTQYF
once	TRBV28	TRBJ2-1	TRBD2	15	TGTGCCAGCAGTTTGAGACTAGCGGGAGCGAATGAGCAGTTCTTC	CASSLRLAGANEQFF
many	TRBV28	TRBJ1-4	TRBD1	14	TGTGCCACTACAGGGGGGGTAACTAATGAAAAACTGTTTTTT	CATTGGVTNEKLFF
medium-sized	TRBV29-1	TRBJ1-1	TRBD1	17	TGCAGCGTTGGGGGCGGGACAGGGCGACCACTGAACACTGAAGCTTTCTTT	CSVGGGTGRPLNTEAFF
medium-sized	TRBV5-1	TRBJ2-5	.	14	TGCGCCAGCAGCCGGGACCCCGAGGAAGAGACCCAGTACTTC	CASSRDPEEETQYF
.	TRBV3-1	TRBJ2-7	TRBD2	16	TGTGCCAGCAGCCAAGATGCCCTAGCGGGAATGGGTGAGCAGTACTTC	CASSQDALAGMGEQYF
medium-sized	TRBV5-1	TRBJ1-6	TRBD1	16	TGCGCCAGCAGCTTCACACAGGGGGCGGTGCAATCACCCCTCCACTTT	CASSFTQGAVQSPLHF
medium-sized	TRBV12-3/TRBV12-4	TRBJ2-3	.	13	TGTGCCAGCAGTTTAGAGGCCAAAGATACGCAGTATTTT	CASSLEAKDTQYF
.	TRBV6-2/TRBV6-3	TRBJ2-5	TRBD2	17	TGTGCCAGCAGTTACTCCCCTAGCGGGAGCGTTGGGGAGACCCAGTACTTC	CASSYSPSGSVGETQYF
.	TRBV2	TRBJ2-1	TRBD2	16	TGTGCCAGCAGTGCTAGCCCCGGGACTAGCGGGACTCGGCAGTTCTTC	CASSASPGTSGTRQFF
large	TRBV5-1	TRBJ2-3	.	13	TGCGCCAGCAGTAAGGGGGACACAGATACGCAGTATTTT	CASSKGDTDTQYF
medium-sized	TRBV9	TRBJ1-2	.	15	TGTGCCAGCAGCGTAGGTTCAGGGGACAACTATGGCTACACCTTC	CASSVGSGDNYGYTF
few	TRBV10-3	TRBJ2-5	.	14	TGTGCCATCAGTTCAGACAGCCCGGGAGAGACCCAGTACTTC	CAISSDSPGETQYF
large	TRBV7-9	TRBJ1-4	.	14	TGTGCCAGCAGCTCAGGGTCTGCTAATGAAAAACTGTTTTTT	CASSSGSANEKLFF
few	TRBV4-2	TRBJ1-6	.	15	TGTGCCAGCAGCAACCGGGACGGTAATAATTCACCCCTCCACTTT	CASSNRDGNNSPLHF
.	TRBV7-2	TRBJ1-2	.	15	TGTGCCAGCAAACTGATAGGGTTCGGGTCGGACGGCTACACCTTC	CASKLIGFGSDGYTF
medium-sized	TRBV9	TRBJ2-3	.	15	TGTGCCAGCAGCGTAGACGGAGTGTACGCAGATACGCAGTATTTT	CASSVDGVYADTQYF
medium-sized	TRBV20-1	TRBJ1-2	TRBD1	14	TGCAGTGCTATACAGGGGGCGGAAGGGTATGGCTACACCTTC	CSAIQGAEGYGYTF
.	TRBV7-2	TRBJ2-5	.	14	TGTGCCAGCAGCTTAGTTTGGGAAGCAGAGACCCAGTACTTC	CASSLVWEAETQYF
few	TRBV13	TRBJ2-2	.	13	TGTGCCAGCAGCTTATTTACATACGGGGAGCTGTTTTTT	CASSLFTYGELFF
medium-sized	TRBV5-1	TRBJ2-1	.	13	TGCGCCAGCAGGTTATATTCCACCAATGAGCAGTTCTTC	CASRLYSTNEQFF
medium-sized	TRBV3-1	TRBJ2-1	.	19	TGTGCCAGCAGCCAAGATGATCTTTGGGGCGGGGAAAGCTACAATGAGCAGTTCTTC	CASSQDDLWGGESYNEQFF
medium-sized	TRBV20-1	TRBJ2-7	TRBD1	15	TGCAGTGCCGCAGACCGGGACAGGGGGACCCACGAGCAGTACTTC	CSAADRDRGTHEQYF
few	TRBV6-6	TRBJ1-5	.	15	TGTGCCAGCAGTTACCACAGGGATGCCAATCAGCCCCAGCATTTT	CASSYHRDANQPQHF
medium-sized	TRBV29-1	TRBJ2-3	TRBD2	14	TGCAGCGTTGCCGGGAGGGCCAACACAGATACGCAGTATTTT	CSVAGRANTDTQYF
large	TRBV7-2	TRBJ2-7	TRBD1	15	TGTGCCAGCAGCCCATCCCGGGACAGGGCTTACGAGCAGTACTTC	CASSPSRDRAYEQYF
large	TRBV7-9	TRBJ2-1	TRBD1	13	TGTGCCAGCAGCCCCCAGACAGGGCATGAGCAGTTCTTC	CASSPQTGHEQFF
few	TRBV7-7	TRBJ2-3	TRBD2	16	TGTGCCAGCAGCCCGGGGACTAGCGGGGGCACAGATACGCAGTATTTT	CASSPGTSGGTDTQYF
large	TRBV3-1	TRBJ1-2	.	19	TGTGCCAGCAGCCAACTCCTCCGGGACGGAGGAGGCCCTAACTATGGCTACACCTTC	CASSQLLRDGGGPNYGYTF
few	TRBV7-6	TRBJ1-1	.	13	TGTGCCAGCAGCTGGGCCCGAGGAACTGAAGCTTTCTTT	CASSWARGTEAFF
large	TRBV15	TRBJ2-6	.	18	TGTGCCACCAGCAGAGATCATCCAATTTACTCTGGGGCCAACGTCCTGACTTTC	CATSRDHPIYSGANVLTF
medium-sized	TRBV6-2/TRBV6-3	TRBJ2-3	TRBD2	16	TGTGCCAGCATGTCCCACGCGGGAGTAGGCTCAGATACGCAGTATTTT	CASMSHAGVGSDTQYF
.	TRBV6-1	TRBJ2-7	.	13	TGTGCCAGCAGTGAACGTCCCCACAACGAGCAGTACTTC	CASSERPHNEQYF
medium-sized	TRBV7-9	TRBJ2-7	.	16	TGTGCCAGCAGCTTAGCCCGAGTTGGGGGCCCCTACGAGCAGTACTTC	CASSLARVGGPYEQYF
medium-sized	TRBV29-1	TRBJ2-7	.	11	TGCAGCGTTGGGACAGCCTACGAGCAGTACTTC	CSVGTAYEQYF
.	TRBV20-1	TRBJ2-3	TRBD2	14	TGCAGTGCTTCGGGGGGAGTCAGCACAGATACGCAGTATTTT	CSASGGVSTDTQYF
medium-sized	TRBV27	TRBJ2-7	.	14	TGTGCCAGCAGTTTGACTAGTTTACCTTCCGAGCAGTACTTC	CASSLTSLPSEQYF
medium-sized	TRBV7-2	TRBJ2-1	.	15	TGTGCCAGCAGCCCGCCGGGGCTGGGCTACAATGAGCAGTTCTTC	CASSPPGLGYNEQFF
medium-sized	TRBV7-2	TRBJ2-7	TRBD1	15	TGTGCCAGCAGCTTAGGGACAGGTACACCCTACGAGCAGTACTTC	CASSLGTGTPYEQYF
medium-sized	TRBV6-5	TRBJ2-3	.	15	TGTGCCAGCAGTTACTCGAAAGGGAGCACAGATACGCAGTATTTT	CASSYSKGSTDTQYF